This T cell receptor beta chain was sequenced for a study of beta chain features in type 1 diabetes. Study background: Patient and healthy donor groups were alike in age, gender and cell yields. General observations from the study: Shortening that was moderate but significant affected the TCRB CDR3s of Type 1 diabetes patients in all four CD4+ subsets. Amplification by PCR could prefer shorter templates, with the same effect in patients and controls.

Details on this clone: Antigen unknown.

Every bit of the isolated RNA underwent reverse transcription, so sequencing read expressed TCRB transcripts. Profiled with immunoSEQ multiplex PCR; TCRdb holds only in-frame clones, not every one. Of tens of thousands of clones listed, approximately 40% were seen once; the top ten hold about 0.13%. The length of the CDR3 is 14 residues. The V and J ends lost 3 bases and 2 bases respectively, with 9 bases between them. Germline lookup yields CDR1 SGHAT and CDR2 FQNNGV. Each of the CD4+ naive, central memory, regulatory and stem cell-like memory populations was sorted via CD45RO/CCR7/CD25/CD127/CD95/CD27.

This TCR came from a man in his thirties or forties with type 1 diabetes. Sequenced input: stem cell memory CD4+ T cells from blood. This chain joins TRBV11-2 and TRBJ2-3; maybe TRBD1 (6 bases). The CDR3: CASSFGQLTDTQYF. CDR3 DNA: TGTGCCAGCAGCTTTGGACAGCTCACAGATACGCAGTATTTT.